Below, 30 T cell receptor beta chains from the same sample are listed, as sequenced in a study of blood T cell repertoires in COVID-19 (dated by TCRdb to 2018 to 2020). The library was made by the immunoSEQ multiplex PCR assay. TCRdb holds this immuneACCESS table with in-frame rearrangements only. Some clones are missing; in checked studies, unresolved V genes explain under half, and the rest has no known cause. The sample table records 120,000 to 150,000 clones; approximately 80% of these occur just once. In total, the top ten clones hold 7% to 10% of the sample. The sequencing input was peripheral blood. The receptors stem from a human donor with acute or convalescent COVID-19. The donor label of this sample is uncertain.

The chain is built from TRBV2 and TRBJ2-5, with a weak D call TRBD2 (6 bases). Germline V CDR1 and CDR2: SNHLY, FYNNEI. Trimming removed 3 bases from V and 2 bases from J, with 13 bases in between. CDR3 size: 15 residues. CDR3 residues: CASSETGVPQETQYF. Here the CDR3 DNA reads TGTGCCAGCAGTGAGACGGGGGTCCCACAAGAGACCCAGTACTTC.

CDR3 coding DNA: TGTGCCTGGAGGATGGGGGGGCCGAGGAATTCACCCCTCCACTTT. Protein sequence: CAWRMGGPRNSPLHF. The chain joins TRBV30 to TRBJ1-6, with D perhaps matching TRBD1 (6 bases). With 3 bases removed from V and 7 bases from J, the gap between germline ends came to 16 bases. The CDR3 runs 15 residues. The V gene's germline CDR1 is GTSNPN and CDR2 SVGIG (reference sequence).

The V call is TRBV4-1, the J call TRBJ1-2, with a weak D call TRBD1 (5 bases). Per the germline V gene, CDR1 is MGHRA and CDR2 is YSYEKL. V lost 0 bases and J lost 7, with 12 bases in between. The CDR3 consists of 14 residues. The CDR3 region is CASSQEGRRGGYTF. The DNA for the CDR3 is TGCGCCAGCAGCCAAGAGGGCAGGAGGGGTGGCTACACCTTC.

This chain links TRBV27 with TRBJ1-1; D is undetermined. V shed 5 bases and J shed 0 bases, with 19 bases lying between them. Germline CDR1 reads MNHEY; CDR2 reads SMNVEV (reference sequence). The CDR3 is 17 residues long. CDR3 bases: TGTGCCAGCAGTATTTTAGACCCGACAACCATGAACACTGAAGCTTTCTTT. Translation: CASSILDPTTMNTEAFF.

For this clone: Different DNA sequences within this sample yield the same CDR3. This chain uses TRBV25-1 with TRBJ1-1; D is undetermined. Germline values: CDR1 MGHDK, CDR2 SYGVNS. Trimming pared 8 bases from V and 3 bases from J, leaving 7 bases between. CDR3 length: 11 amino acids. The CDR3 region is CASREDTEAFF. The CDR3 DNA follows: TGTGCCAGCCGAGAAGACACTGAAGCTTTCTTT.

In nucleotides, the CDR3 is TGTGCCAGCTCGCCGGGACAGGGATATGGCTACACCTTC. Its protein is CASSPGQGYGYTF. The genes are TRBV18 and TRBJ1-2, with 9 bases matching TRBD1. CDR3 length: 13 amino acids. Per the germline V gene, CDR1 is KGHSH and CDR2 is LQKENI. J gave up 5 bases and V 6 bases, and 4 bases lay outside the gene matches.

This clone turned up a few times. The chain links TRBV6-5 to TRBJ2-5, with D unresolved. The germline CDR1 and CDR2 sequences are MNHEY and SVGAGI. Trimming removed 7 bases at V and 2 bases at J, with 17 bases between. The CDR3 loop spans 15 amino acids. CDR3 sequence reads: CASTPVSLSQETQYF. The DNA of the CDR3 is TGTGCCAGCACACCCGTCTCGTTGAGTCAAGAGACCCAGTACTTC.

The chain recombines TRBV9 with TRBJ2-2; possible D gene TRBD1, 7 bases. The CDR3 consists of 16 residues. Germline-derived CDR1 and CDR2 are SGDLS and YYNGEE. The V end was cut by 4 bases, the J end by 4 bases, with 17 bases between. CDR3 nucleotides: TGTGCCAGCAGCCCCTGGGCGGGGACAGCCACCGGGGAGCTGTTTTTT. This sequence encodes CASSPWAGTATGELFF.

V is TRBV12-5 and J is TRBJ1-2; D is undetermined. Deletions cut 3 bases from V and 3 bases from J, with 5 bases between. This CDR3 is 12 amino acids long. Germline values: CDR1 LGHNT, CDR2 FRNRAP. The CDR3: CASGFVDYGYTF. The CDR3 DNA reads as TGTGCTAGTGGTTTTGTCGACTATGGCTACACCTTC.

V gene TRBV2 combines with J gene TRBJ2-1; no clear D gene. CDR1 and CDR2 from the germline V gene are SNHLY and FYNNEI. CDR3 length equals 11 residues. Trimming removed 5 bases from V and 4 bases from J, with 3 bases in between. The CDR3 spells CASSPYNEQFF. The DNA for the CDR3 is TGTGCCAGCAGTCCATACAATGAGCAGTTCTTC.

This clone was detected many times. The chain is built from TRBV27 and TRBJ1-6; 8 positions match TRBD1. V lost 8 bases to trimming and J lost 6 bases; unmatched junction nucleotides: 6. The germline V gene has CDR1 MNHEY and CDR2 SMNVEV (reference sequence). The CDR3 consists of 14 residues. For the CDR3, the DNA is TGTGCCAGCTCGTCGGGACAGGTTAATTCACCCCTCCACTTT. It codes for CASSSGQVNSPLHF.

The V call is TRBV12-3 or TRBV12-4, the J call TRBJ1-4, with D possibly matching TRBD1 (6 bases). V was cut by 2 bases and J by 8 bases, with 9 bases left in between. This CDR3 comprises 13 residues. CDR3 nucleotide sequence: TGTGCCAGCAGTTTACAGGGGCGCGAAAAACTGTTTTTT. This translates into CASSLQGREKLFF.

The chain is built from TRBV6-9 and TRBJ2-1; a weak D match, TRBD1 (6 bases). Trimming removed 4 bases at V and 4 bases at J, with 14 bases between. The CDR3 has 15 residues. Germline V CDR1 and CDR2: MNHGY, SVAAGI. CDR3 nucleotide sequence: TGTGCCAGCAGTTTACAGGGTGGGCTTTACAATGAGCAGTTCTTC. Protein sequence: CASSLQGGLYNEQFF.

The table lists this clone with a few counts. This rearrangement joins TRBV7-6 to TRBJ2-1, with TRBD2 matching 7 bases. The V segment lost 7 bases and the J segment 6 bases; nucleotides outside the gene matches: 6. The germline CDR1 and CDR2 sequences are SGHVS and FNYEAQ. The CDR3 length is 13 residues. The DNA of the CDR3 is TGTGCCAGCACCCCCTCGGGGGGCAATGAGCAGTTCTTC. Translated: CASTPSGGNEQFF.

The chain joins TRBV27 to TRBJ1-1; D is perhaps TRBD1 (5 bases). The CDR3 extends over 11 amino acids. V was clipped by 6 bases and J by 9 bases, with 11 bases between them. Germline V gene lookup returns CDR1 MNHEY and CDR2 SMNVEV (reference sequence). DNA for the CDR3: TGTGCCAGCAGCTCAGGGCAGCAAGCTTTCTTT. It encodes CASSSGQQAFF.

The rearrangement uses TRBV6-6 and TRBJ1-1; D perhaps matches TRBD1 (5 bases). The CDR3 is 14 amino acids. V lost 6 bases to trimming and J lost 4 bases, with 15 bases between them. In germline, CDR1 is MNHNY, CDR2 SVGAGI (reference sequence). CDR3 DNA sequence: TGTGCCAGCAGCCCCAGGGTACAGAGCACTGAAGCTTTCTTT. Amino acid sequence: CASSPRVQSTEAFF.

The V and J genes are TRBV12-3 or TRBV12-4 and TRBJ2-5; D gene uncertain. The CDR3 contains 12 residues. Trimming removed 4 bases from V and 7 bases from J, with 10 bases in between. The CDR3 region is CASSSNGRTQYF. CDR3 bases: TGTGCCAGCAGTTCCAACGGTCGGACCCAGTACTTC.

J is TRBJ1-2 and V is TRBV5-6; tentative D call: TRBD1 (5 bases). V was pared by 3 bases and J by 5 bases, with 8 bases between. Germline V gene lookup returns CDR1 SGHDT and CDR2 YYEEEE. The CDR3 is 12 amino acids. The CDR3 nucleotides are TGTGCCAGCAGCTCCGGGGGTTATGGCTACACCTTC. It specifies CASSSGGYGYTF.

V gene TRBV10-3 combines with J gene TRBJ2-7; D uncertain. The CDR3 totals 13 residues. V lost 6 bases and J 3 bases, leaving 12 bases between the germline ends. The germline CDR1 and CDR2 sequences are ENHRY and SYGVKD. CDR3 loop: CAIRDTSNYEQYF. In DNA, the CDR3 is TGTGCCATCAGAGATACGAGTAACTACGAGCAGTACTTC.

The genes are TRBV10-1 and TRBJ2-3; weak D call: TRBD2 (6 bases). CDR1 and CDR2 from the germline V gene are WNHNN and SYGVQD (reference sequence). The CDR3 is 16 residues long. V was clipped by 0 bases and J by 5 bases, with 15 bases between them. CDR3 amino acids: CASSESRNGGQDTQYF. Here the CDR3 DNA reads TGCGCCAGCAGTGAGTCGAGGAACGGGGGTCAAGATACGCAGTATTTT.

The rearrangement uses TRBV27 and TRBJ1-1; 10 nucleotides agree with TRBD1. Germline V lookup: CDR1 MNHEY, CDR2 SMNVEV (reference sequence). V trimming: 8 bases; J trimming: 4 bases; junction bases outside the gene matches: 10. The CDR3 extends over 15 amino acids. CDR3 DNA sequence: TGTGCCAGCTTGGGCACCGGGACAGGGGTCACTGAAGCTTTCTTT. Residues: CASLGTGTGVTEAFF.

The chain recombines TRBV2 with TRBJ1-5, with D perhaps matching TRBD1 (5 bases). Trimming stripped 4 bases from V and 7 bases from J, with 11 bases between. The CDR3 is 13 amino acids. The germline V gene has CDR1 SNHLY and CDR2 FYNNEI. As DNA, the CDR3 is TGTGCCAGCAGTGCGGGGGTAAGGCAGCCCCAGCATTTT. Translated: CASSAGVRQPQHF.

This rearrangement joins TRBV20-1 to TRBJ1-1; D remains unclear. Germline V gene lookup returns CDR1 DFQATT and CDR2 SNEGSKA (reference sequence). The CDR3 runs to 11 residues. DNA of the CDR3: TGCACCGCGCTCCTGAACACTGAAGCTTTCTTT. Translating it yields CTALLNTEAFF.

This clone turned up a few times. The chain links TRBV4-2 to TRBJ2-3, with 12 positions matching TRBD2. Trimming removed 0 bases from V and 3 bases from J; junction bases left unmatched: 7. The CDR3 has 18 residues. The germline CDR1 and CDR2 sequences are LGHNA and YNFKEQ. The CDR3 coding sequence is TGTGCCAGCAGCCAAGAGCCTAGCGGGGGGGTATTAACAGATACGCAGTATTTT. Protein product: CASSQEPSGGVLTDTQYF.

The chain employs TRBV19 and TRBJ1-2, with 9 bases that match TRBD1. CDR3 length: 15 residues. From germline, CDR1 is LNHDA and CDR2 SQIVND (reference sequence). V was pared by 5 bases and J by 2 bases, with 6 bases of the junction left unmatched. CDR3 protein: CASSPTGQGNYGYTF. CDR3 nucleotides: TGTGCCAGTAGTCCGACGGGACAGGGAAACTATGGCTACACCTTC.

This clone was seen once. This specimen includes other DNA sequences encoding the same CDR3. The CDR3 nucleotides are TGCAGTGCTACAGGGGTGGCTGAAGCTTTCTTT. Translating gives CSATGVAEAFF. The chain recombines TRBV20-1 with TRBJ1-1; maybe TRBD1 (6 bases). This CDR3 is built from 11 residues. V shed 4 bases and J shed 6 bases, with 9 bases lying between them. In germline, CDR1 is DFQATT, CDR2 SNEGSKA (reference sequence).

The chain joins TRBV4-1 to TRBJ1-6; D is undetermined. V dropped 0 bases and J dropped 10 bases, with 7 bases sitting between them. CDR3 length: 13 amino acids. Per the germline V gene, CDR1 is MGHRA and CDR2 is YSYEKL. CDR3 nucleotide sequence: TGCGCCAGCAGCCAAGAGCCGAGATCACCCCTCCACTTT. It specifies CASSQEPRSPLHF.

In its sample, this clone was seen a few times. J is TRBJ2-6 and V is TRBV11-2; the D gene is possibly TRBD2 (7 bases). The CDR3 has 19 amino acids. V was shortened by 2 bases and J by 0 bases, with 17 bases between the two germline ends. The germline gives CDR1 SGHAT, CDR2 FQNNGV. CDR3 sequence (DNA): TGTGCCAGCAGCTTATCGGGGGGCACACTCAGCTCTGGGGCCAACGTCCTGACTTTC. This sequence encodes CASSLSGGTLSSGANVLTF.

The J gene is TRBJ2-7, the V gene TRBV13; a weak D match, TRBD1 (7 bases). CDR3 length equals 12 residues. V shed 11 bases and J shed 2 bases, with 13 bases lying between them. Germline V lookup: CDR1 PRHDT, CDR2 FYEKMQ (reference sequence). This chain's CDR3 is CAAGTEPYEQYV. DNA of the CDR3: TGTGCCGCGGGGACAGAACCCTACGAGCAGTACGTC.

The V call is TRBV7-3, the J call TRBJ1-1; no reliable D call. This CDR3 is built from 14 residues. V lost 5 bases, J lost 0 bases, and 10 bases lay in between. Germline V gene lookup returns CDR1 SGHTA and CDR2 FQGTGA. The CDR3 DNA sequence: TGTGCCAGCAGCCCAAATGGGCTGAACACTGAAGCTTTCTTT. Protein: CASSPNGLNTEAFF.